This T cell receptor beta chain was sequenced for a study of blood T cell repertoires in COVID-19 (dated by TCRdb to 2019 to 2021). Context from the whole study: Samples from collaborators originated in the United States, Italy and Spain and spanned both the acute and convalescent phases of COVID-19. The prospective study material was composed of cDNA or gDNA derived from T cells, B-cell-depleted T cells, or PBMCs. Deeply sampled blood TCRbeta repertoires from subjects exposed to, actively infected with, or recovered from COVID-19 were included in the dataset. A freely available public database, intended as a resource for researchers studying the immune response to SARS-CoV-2, is where the repertoires were released. The samples were drawn from two sources: the first 160 participants of the ongoing ImmuneRACE study, and over 950 subjects contributed by 6 global collaborators. Sample metadata almost always included a de-identified subject ID, COVID-19 status, age in years and sex. Where available, HLA class I and class II types were obtained from metadata supplied by the sample provider rather than from assay-based typing. What the research found in general, with its limitations: Clinical and demographic metadata were provided uncurated, with the amount varying by source and participant.

TCRbeta CDR3 regions were amplified from genomic DNA using the immunoSEQ Assay, a bias-controlled multiplex PCR. As for the authors' bioinformatics: Within the assay, amplification of reference gene primers was used to estimate how many nucleated cells each sample contained. To quantify the absolute abundance of each unique TCRbeta CDR3 rearrangement, sequence reads were collapsed and filtered. For each sample, productive Simpson clonality was calculated as the square root of Simpson's diversity index across productive rearrangements. The table was pulled from immuneACCESS by TCRdb, which kept in-frame rearrangements only. Such tables lose some clones; where checked, under half of the loss comes from unresolved V genes, and the rest has no known cause. The V and J calls and clone size come from that table; D and trimming were worked out from the DNA. This sample comprises around 70,000 clones, 88% of them detected only once. The ten largest clones add up to under 2% of the sample.

Collaborating institutions collected whole blood in K2EDTA tubes following their own protocols. For TCRbeta analysis, collaborator samples were shipped as frozen whole blood, as isolated PBMCs, or as DNA extracted from either sample type. With regard to this clone: The clone's antigen remains unknown. No quality values exist for individual bases; no much larger clone is one base distant.

The CDR3 runs 16 residues from the cysteine to the phenylalanine. Just the 48-base CDR3 DNA is kept, in frame starting at base 1. Compared with germline, V lacks 1 base and J lacks 2 bases; bases without a gene match: 5. CDR1 and CDR2 are read off the germline V gene (reference sequence) as LNHDA and SQIVND. The rearrangement combines TRBV19 with TRBJ1-5; 7 central bases correspond to TRBD1. The sequence was obtained from an elderly woman with active or convalescent COVID-19. The material sequenced was peripheral blood. The CDR3 region reads CASSIGRGNGNQPQHF. The DNA sequence is as follows: TGTGCCAGTAGTATAGGCAGGGGGAACGGCAATCAGCCCCAGCATTTT. Beyond the CDR3, the reference TRBV19 and TRBJ1-5 genes provide the residues; the full variable domain reads: DGGITQSPKYLFRKEGQNVTLSCEQNLNHDAMYWYRQDPGQGLRLIYYSQIVNDFQKGDIAEGYSVSREKKESFPLTVTSAQKNPTAFYLCASSIGRGNGNQPQHFGDGTRLSIL.